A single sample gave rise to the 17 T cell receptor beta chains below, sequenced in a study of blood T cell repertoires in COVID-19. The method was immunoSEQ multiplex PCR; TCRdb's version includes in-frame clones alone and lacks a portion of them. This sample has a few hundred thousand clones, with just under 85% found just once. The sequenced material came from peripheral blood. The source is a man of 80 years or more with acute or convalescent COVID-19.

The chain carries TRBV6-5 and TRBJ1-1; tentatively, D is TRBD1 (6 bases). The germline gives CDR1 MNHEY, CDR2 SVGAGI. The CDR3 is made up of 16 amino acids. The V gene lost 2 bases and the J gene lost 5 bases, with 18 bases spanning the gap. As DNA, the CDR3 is TGTGCCAGCAGTTACGGGTTACAGGGTAGTTGGACTGAAGCTTTCTTT. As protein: CASSYGLQGSWTEAFF.

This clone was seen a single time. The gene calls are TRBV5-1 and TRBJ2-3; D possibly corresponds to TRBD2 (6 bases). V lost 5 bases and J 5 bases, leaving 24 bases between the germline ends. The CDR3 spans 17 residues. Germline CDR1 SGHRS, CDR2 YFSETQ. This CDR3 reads CASSRFKGGGREDTQYF. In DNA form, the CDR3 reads TGCGCCAGCAGTCGCTTCAAAGGTGGGGGGAGAGAAGATACGCAGTATTTT.

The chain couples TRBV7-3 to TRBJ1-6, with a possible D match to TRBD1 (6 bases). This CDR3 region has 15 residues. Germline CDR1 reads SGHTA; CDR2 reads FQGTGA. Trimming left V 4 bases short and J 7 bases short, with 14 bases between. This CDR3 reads CASSSNGQLNSPLHF. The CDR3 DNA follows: TGTGCCAGCAGCTCCAACGGACAGCTCAATTCACCCCTCCACTTT.

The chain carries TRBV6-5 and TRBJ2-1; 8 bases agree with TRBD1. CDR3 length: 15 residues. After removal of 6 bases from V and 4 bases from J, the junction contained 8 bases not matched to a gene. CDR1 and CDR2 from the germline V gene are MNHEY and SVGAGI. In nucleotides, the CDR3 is TGTGCCAGCAGGTTCGACAGGGGACCGTACAATGAGCAGTTCTTC. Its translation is CASRFDRGPYNEQFF.

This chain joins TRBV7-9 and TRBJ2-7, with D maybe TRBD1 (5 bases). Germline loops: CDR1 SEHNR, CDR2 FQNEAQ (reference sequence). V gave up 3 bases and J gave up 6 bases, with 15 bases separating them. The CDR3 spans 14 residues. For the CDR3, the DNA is TGTGCCAGCAGCTTTAGGTCACAGGTCGGCGAGCAGTACTTC. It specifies CASSFRSQVGEQYF.

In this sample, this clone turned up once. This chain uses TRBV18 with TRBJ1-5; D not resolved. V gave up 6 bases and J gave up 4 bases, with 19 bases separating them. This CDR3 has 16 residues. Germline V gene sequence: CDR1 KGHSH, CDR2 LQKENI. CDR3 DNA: TGTGCCAGCTCGCTGGGTCAGTCGGCCGGGAATCAGCCCCAGCATTTT. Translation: CASSLGQSAGNQPQHF.

This chain's CDR3 is CASSTYNRQGDSPLHF. Here the CDR3 DNA reads TGTGCCAGTAGTACCTACAACAGACAGGGCGATTCACCCCTCCACTTT. The chain joins TRBV19 to TRBJ1-6; 7 bases are a match to TRBD1. The CDR3 runs to 16 residues. Germline V gene lookup returns CDR1 LNHDA and CDR2 SQIVND (reference sequence). J was trimmed by 8 bases and V by 4 bases; bases with no gene match: 11.

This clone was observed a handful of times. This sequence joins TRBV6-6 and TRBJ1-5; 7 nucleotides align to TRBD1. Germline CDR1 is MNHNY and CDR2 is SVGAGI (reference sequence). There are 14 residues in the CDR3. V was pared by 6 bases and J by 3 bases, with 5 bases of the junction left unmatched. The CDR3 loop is CASSLGTDNQPQHF. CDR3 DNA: TGTGCCAGCAGCCTCGGGACAGACAATCAGCCCCAGCATTTT.

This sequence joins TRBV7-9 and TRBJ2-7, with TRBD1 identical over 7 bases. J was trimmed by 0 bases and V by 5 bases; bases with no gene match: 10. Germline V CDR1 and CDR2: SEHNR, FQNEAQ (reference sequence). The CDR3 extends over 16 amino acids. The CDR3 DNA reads TGTGCCAGCAGCCCCCGACAGGGACCTTTCTCCTACGAGCAGTACTTC. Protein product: CASSPRQGPFSYEQYF.

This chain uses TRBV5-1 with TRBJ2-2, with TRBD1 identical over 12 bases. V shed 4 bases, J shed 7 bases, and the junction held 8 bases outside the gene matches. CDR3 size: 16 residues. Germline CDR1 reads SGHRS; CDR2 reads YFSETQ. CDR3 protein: CASSIGTGGLGGELFF. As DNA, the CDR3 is TGCGCCAGCAGCATCGGGACAGGGGGCCTTGGCGGGGAGCTGTTTTTT.

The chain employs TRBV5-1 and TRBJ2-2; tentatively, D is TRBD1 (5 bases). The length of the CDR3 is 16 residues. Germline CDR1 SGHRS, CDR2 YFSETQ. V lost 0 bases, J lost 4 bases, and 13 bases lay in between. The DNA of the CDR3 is TGCGCCAGCAGCTTGGAATCAGGGATCGGCACCGGGGAGCTGTTTTTT. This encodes CASSLESGIGTGELFF.

Here the CDR3 reads CASSTTGELSNQPQHF. CDR3 DNA: TGTGCCAGTAGTACCACAGGGGAACTTAGCAATCAGCCCCAGCATTTT. The rearrangement links TRBV19 to TRBJ1-5, with 7 bases aligning to TRBD1. Germline V gene sequence: CDR1 LNHDA, CDR2 SQIVND (reference sequence). V shed 4 bases and J 0 bases; nucleotides not matched to a gene: 6. The CDR3 has 16 amino acids. Based on the CDR3 plus reference TRBV19 and TRBJ1-5, the full variable domain is DGGITQSPKYLFRKEGQNVTLSCEQNLNHDAMYWYRQDPGQGLRLIYYSQIVNDFQKGDIAEGYSVSREKKESFPLTVTSAQKNPTAFYLCASSTTGELSNQPQHFGDGTRLSIL.

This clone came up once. The CDR3 sequence: CASSPQINDEQFF. The CDR3 DNA reads as TGTGCCAGCAGCCCACAGATTAACGATGAGCAGTTCTTC. The chain has TRBV7-2 and TRBJ2-1, with D unresolved. The germline V gene has CDR1 SGHTA and CDR2 FQGNSA. The CDR3 is 13 residues long. V was shortened by 5 bases and J by 8 bases, with 13 bases between the two germline ends.

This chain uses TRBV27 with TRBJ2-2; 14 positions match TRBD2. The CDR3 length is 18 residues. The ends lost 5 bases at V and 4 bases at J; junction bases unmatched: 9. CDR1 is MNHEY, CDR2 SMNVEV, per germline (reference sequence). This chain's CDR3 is CASSDTGTSGGPTGELFF. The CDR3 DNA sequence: TGTGCCAGCAGTGACACAGGGACTAGCGGGGGACCCACCGGGGAGCTGTTTTTT.

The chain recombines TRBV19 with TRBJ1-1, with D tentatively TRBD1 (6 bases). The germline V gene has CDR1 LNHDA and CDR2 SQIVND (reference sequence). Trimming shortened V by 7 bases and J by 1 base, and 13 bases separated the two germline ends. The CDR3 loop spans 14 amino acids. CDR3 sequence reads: CASNQDSTNTEAFF. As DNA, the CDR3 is TGTGCCAGTAATCAGGACAGTACGAACACTGAAGCTTTCTTT.

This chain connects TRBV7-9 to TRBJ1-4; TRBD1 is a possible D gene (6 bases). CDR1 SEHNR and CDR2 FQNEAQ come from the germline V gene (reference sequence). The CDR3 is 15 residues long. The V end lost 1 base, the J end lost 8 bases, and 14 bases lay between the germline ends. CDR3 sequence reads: CASSLGSGAAEKLFF. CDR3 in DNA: TGTGCCAGCAGCTTAGGTTCAGGGGCGGCAGAAAAACTGTTTTTT.

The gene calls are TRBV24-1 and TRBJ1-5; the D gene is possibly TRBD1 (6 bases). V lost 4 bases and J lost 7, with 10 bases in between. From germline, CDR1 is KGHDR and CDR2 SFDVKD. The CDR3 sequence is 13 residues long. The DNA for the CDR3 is TGTGCCACCAGTGAATACGGACAGCAGCCCCAGCATTTT. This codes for CATSEYGQQPQHF.